This TCR beta chain was recorded in a study of CD8+CD57+ T cells in acquired aplastic anemia. Germline CDR1 and CDR2: SGHVS and FNYEAQ. The V gene lost 4 bases and the J gene lost 5 bases, with 12 bases spanning the gap. The CDR3 covers 13 residues. TCR beta VDJ and CDR3 were profiled, and genomic DNA was the template. TCRdb processed the reads anew with MiXCR; each CDR3 protein has one entry. The data hold some 42,000 distinct CDR3 sequences, with 65% to 70% observed a single time. Notes on the study in general: In common between the patients and the controls were twenty-nine CD8+ CDR3 sequences.

This clonotype was seen a few times. Antigen: not known. Sequencing input: sorted CD4+, CD8+, or CD8+CD57+ T cells (not recorded which) from PBMCs. The rearrangement links TRBV7-6 to TRBJ2-7, with a tentative D call TRBD2 (6 bases). This receptor was identified in a human donor in good health, serving as a control. The DNA for the CDR3 is TGTGCCAGCAGCTCGCGGGACCGTCACGAGCAGTACTTC. Its translation: CASSSRDRHEQYF. Full variable domain (rest looked up from reference TRBV7-6 and TRBJ2-7): GAGVSQSPRYKVTKRGQDVALRCDPISGHVSLYWYRQALGQGPEFLTYFNYEAQQDKSGLPNDRFSAERPEGSISTLTIQRTEQRDSAMYRCASSSRDRHEQYFGPGTRLTVT.